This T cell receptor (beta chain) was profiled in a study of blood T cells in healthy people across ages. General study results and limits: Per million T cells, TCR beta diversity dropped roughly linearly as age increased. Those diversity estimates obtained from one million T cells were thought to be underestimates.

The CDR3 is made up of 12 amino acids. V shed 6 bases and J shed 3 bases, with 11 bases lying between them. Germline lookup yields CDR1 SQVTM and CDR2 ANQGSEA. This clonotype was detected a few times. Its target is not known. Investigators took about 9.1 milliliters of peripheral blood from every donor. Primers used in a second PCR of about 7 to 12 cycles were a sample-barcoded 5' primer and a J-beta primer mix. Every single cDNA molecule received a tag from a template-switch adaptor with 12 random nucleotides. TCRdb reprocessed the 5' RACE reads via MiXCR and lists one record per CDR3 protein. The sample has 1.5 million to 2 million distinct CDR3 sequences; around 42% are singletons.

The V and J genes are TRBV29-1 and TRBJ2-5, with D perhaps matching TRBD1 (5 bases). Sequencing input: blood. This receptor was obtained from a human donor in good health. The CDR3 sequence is CSVGLGEETQYF. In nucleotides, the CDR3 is TGCAGCGTCGGTTTAGGGGAAGAGACCCAGTACTTC.